What follows describes a single TCR beta chain. The data are from a study of blood T cell repertoires in COVID-19. Trimming took 4 bases from V and 2 from J; bases not matched to a gene: 14. This CDR3 spans 17 amino acids. Germline assignment: CDR1 MNHNS and CDR2 SASEGT. As originally analysed: The authors estimated nucleated cell counts from reference gene primer amplification. Sequencing was performed with immunoSEQ multiplex PCR; in TCRdb, only in-frame clones are kept and a portion is missing. V, J and clone size derive from that table, while D and trimming were established from the DNA sequence. The data show tens of thousands of clones, 86% seen once.

The sequenced sample was peripheral blood. The TCR comes from a man aged 50 to 59 with active or convalescent COVID-19. This chain joins TRBV6-1 and TRBJ2-7, with 7 bases fitting TRBD1. CDR3 bases: TGTGCCAGCAGTGTTGTCGCCCCCGGCCAGGGGGCCTACGAGCAGTACTTC. It encodes CASSVVAPGQGAYEQYF.